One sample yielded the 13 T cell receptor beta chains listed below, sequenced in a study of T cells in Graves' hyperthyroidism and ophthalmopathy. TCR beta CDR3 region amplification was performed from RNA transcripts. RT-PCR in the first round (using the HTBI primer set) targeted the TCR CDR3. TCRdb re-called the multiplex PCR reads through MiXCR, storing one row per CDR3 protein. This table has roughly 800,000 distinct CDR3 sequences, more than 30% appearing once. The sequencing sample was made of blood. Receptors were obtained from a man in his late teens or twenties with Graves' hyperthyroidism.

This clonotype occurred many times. CDR3 DNA: TGTGCCATCAGTGAGTCGCCCCGAGGGGCTGAAGCTTTCTTT. Its protein product is CAISESPRGAEAFF. V gene TRBV10-3 combines with J gene TRBJ1-1, with a tentative D call TRBD1 (5 bases). The germline V gene encodes CDR1 ENHRY and CDR2 SYGVKD. Trimming left V 0 bases short and J 6 bases short, with 11 bases between. The CDR3 is 14 residues long.

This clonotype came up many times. The CDR3 DNA reads as TGTGCCACCAGCCTTACAGGGACCGAGCAGTACTTC. Translated, it gives CATSLTGTEQYF. V usage is TRBV15 and J usage is TRBJ2-7, with D tentatively TRBD1 (6 bases). Germline loops: CDR1 LNHNV, CDR2 YYDKDF (reference sequence). This CDR3 is 12 amino acids long. Between the trimmed V and J ends, which lost 5 bases and 6 bases, there was a span of 11 bases. Full variable domain (remainder filled in from reference TRBV15 and TRBJ2-7): DAMVIQNPRYQVTQFGKPVTLSCSQTLNHNVMYWYQQKSSQAPKLLFHYYDKDFNNEADTPDNFQSRRPNTSFCFLDIRSPGLGDTAMYLCATSLTGTEQYFGPGTRLTVT.

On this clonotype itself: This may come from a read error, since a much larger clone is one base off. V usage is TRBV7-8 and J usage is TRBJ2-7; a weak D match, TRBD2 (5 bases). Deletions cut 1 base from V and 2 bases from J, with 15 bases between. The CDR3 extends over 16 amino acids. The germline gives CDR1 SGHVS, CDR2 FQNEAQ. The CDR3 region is CASSLGPGIATYEQYF. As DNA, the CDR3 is TGTGCCAGCAGCTTAGGGCCCGGGATCGCCACCTACGAGCAGTACTTC.

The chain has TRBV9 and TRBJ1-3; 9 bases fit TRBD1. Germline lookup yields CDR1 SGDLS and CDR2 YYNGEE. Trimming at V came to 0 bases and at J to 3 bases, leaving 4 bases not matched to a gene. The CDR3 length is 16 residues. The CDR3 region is CASSVGPGQGGNTIYF. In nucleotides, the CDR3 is TGTGCCAGCAGCGTAGGGCCGGGACAGGGTGGAAACACCATATATTTT.

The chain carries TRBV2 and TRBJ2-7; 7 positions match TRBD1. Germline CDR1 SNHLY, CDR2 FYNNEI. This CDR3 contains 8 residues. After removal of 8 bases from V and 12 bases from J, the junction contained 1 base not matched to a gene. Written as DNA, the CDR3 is TGTGCCAGCGAGGGGGCGTACTTC. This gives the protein CASEGAYF. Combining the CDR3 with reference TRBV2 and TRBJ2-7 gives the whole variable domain EPEVTQTPSHQVTQMGQEVILRCVPISNHLYFYWYRQILGQKVEFLVSFYNNEISEKSEIFDDQFSVERPDGSNFTLKIRSTKLEDSAMYFCASEGAYFGPGTRLTVT.

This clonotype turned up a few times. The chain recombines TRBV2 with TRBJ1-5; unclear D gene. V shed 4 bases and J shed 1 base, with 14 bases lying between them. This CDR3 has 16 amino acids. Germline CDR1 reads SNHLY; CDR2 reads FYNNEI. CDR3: CASSAQQPLSNQPQHF. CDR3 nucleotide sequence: TGTGCCAGCAGTGCCCAACAGCCCTTGAGCAATCAGCCCCAGCATTTT.

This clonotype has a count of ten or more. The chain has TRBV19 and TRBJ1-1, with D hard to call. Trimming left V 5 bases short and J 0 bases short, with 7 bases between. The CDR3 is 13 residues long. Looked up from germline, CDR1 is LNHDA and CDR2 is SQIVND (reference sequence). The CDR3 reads CASSHGMNTEAFF. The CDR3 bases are TGTGCCAGTAGTCACGGCATGAACACTGAAGCTTTCTTT.

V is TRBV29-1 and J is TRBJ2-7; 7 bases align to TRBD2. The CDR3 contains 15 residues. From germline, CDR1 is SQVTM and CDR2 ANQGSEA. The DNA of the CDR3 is TGCGCCAGCAGCTTCCGGTATGGCGGGGGCTACGAGCAGTACTTC. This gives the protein CASSFRYGGGYEQYF.

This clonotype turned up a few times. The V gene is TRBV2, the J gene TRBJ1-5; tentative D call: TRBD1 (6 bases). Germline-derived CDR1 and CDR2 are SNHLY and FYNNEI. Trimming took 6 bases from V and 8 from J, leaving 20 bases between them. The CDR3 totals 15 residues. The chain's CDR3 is CASSAVGTPGKPQHF. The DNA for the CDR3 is TGTGCCAGCAGCGCCGTGGGGACACCAGGGAAGCCCCAGCATTTT. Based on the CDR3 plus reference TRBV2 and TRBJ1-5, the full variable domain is EPEVTQTPSHQVTQMGQEVILRCVPISNHLYFYWYRQILGQKVEFLVSFYNNEISEKSEIFDDQFSVERPDGSNFTLKIRSTKLEDSAMYFCASSAVGTPGKPQHFGDGTRLSIL.

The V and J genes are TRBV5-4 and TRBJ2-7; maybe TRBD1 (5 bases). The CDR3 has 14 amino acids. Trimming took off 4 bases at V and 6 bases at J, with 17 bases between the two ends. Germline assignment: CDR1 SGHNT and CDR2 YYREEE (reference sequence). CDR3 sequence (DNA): TGTGCCAGCAGCGATAAAGGGGTAGGGCTCGAGCAGTACTTC. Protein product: CASSDKGVGLEQYF. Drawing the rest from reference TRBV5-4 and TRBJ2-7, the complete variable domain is ETGVTQSPTHLIKTRGQQVTLRCSSQSGHNTVSWYQQALGQGPQFIFQYYREEENGRGNFPPRFSGLQFPNYSSELNVNALELDDSALYLCASSDKGVGLEQYFGPGTRLTVT.

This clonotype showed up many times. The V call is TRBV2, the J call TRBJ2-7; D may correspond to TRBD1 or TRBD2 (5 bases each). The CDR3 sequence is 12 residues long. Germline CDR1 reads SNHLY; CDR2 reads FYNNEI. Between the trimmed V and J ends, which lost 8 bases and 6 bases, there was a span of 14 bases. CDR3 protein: CASHPGAFEQYF. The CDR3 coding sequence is TGTGCCAGCCATCCCGGGGCCTTCGAGCAGTACTTC.

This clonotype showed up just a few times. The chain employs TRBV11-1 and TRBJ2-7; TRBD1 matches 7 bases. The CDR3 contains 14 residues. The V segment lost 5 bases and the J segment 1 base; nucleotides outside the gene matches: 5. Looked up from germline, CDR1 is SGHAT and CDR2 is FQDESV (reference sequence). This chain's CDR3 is CASSIGTASYEQYF. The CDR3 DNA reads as TGTGCCAGCAGCATCGGGACAGCATCCTACGAGCAGTACTTC.

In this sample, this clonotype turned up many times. In nucleotides, the CDR3 is TGTGCCATCAGTGAATGGGGGACAGTCTCCTACGAGCAGTACTTC. Its translation is CAISEWGTVSYEQYF. The chain couples TRBV10-3 to TRBJ2-7, with 7 nucleotides matching TRBD1. This CDR3 is built from 15 residues. J gave up 0 bases and V 3 bases, and 5 bases lay outside the gene matches. From germline, CDR1 is ENHRY and CDR2 SYGVKD.